The clone carrying this T cell receptor (beta chain) was detected a few times. Its antigen is not identified. The record originates from a study of OX40 agonist ivuxolimab in advanced cancers. Study observations and caveats: Mean expanded clone counts were higher in CD8+ than CD4+ T cells.

This CDR3 comprises 15 residues. From germline, CDR1 is PRHDT and CDR2 FYEKMQ (reference sequence). Trimming pared 0 bases from V and 0 bases from J, leaving 6 bases between. Measured with immunoSEQ multiplex PCR; TCRdb has only the in-frame clones, and not every one. Of approximately 110,000 clones listed, 92% are singletons. This TCR was recovered from an adult with an advanced solid tumor such as melanoma, head and neck, liver or kidney cancer. The sample here was CD4+ or CD8+ T cells sorted from blood, taken in a trial of the OX40 agonist ivuxolimab. V gene TRBV13 combines with J gene TRBJ1-5; tentatively, D is TRBD1 (5 bases). This chain's CDR3 is CASSLGTASNQPQHF. CDR3 nucleotides: TGTGCCAGCAGCTTAGGGACAGCTAGCAATCAGCCCCAGCATTTT.